This is a list of T cell receptor beta chains from one sample in a study of T-cell memory formation after mild COVID-19. TCRdb passed the 5' RACE reads through MiXCR, listing each CDR3 protein once. The sample has under 250,000 distinct CDR3 sequences; more than 8% are singletons. Sequences were obtained from PBMCs or a T cell subset sorted from them (not recorded which). The receptors come from a man aged 18-30 years who had mild COVID-19 (a few samples of this study predate the infection). Cell type and time point are not known. The CDR3 runs from the conserved cysteine through the conserved F or W. The order of the fields is J gene, V gene, clone size, D gene, CDR3 protein, CDR3 DNA. The D gene is left open where the match is weak. The size of a clone is reported for some rows only, either as once, few or many, or as a class for expanded clones.

>TRBJ2-1|TRBV12-3/TRBV12-4|-|-
CASSSPPGNIKNEQFF
TGTGCCAGCAGTTCTCCCCCAGGGAATATCAAGAATGAGCAGTTCTTC
>TRBJ2-3|TRBV2|few|-
CASSVQGLDTQYF
TGTGCCAGCAGCGTTCAGGGTTTGGATACGCAGTATTTT
>TRBJ2-1|TRBV4-1|many|TRBD2
CASSHLDSGNSYNEQFF
TGCGCCAGCAGCCATTTAGATAGCGGGAACTCCTACAATGAGCAGTTCTTC
>TRBJ1-1|TRBV7-8|many|-
CASSLFSSNTEAFF
TGTGCCAGCAGCTTATTTTCTTCTAACACTGAAGCTTTCTTT
>TRBJ1-2|TRBV6-2/TRBV6-3|few|-
CASTAGPYGYTF
TGTGCCAGCACCGCGGGACCTTATGGCTACACCTTC
>TRBJ1-5|TRBV4-2|few|TRBD1
CASSLAIARTGPHQPQHF
TGTGCCAGCAGCCTAGCGATAGCCAGGACAGGCCCTCATCAGCCCCAGCATTTT
>TRBJ2-5|TRBV7-3|-|-
CASSEQATETQYF
TGTGCCAGCAGCGAACAGGCTACGGAGACCCAGTACTTC
>TRBJ2-7|TRBV9|-|-
CASSVSILHEQYF
TGTGCCAGCAGCGTATCCATTTTACACGAGCAGTACTTC
>TRBJ2-5|TRBV6-5|few|-
CASSFSGYMETQYF
TGTGCCAGCAGTTTTTCCGGGTACATGGAGACCCAGTACTTC
>TRBJ2-2|TRBV6-4|few|TRBD2
CASSGLAGTGELFF
TGTGCCAGCAGTGGACTAGCGGGCACCGGGGAGCTGTTTTTT
>TRBJ2-5|TRBV7-2|few|-
CASSTYVVGETQYF
TGTGCCAGCAGCACCTACGTCGTCGGAGAGACCCAGTACTTC
>TRBJ2-3|TRBV6-2/TRBV6-3|-|-
CASTRGPVSTDTQYF
TGTGCCAGCACCCGGGGACCCGTTAGCACAGATACGCAGTATTTT
>TRBJ2-4|TRBV4-1|many|-
CASSLDDQNIQYF
TGCGCCAGCAGCCTCGACGACCAAAACATTCAGTACTTC
>TRBJ1-5|TRBV24-1|many|-
CATSPGWNQPQHF
TGTGCCACCAGTCCAGGTTGGAATCAGCCCCAGCATTTT
>TRBJ2-2|TRBV6-2/TRBV6-3|few|TRBD2
CASSASGAGELFF
TGTGCCAGCAGTGCGAGCGGGGCCGGGGAGCTGTTTTTT
>TRBJ2-1|TRBV6-2/TRBV6-3|few|-
CASSYYSVAYNEQFF
TGTGCCAGCAGTTACTATTCGGTGGCCTACAATGAGCAGTTCTTC
>TRBJ2-7|TRBV12-3/TRBV12-4|-|TRBD1
CASRRTGGGDEQYF
TGTGCCAGCAGAAGGACAGGGGGAGGAGACGAGCAGTACTTC
>TRBJ2-3|TRBV5-6|-|-
CASRDATDTQYF
TGTGCCAGCAGAGACGCGACAGATACGCAGTATTTT
>TRBJ1-1|TRBV20-1|-|TRBD1
CSAANRGPNTEAFF
TGCAGTGCGGCGAACAGGGGCCCGAACACTGAAGCTTTCTTT
>TRBJ1-1|TRBV12-3/TRBV12-4|few|-
CASSLRSMNTEAFF
TGTGCCAGCAGTTTGAGGAGTATGAACACTGAAGCTTTCTTT
>TRBJ1-1|TRBV28|many|-
CASSLPVSSEAFF
TGTGCCAGCAGTTTACCGGTCTCTTCTGAAGCTTTCTTT
>TRBJ1-2|TRBV7-8|-|-
CASSRQSGNGYTF
TGTGCCAGCAGCCGACAGTCGGGTAATGGCTACACCTTC
>TRBJ1-3|TRBV2|-|-
CASSEIPEGTIYF
TGTGCCAGCAGTGAAATCCCGGAGGGAACCATATATTTT
>TRBJ2-1|TRBV3-1|-|TRBD2
CASSPRLAGASYNEQFF
TGTGCCAGCAGCCCCCGGCTAGCGGGGGCTTCCTACAATGAGCAGTTCTTC
>TRBJ1-5|TRBV4-3|many|-
CASSQGEAQPQHF
TGCGCCAGCAGCCAAGGGGAGGCTCAGCCCCAGCATTTT
>TRBJ2-5|TRBV7-9|-|-
CASSEDPRQETQYF
TGTGCCAGCAGCGAGGACCCAAGACAAGAGACCCAGTACTTC
>TRBJ2-1|TRBV6-2/TRBV6-3|few|-
CASSSLRHTEFF
TGTGCCAGCAGCTCCCTCAGGCATACGGAGTTCTTC
>TRBJ2-2|TRBV11-3|few|-
CASSLISAPNTGELFF
TGTGCCAGCAGCTTAATATCGGCCCCGAACACCGGGGAGCTGTTTTTT
>TRBJ2-5|TRBV9|few|-
CASSPNRLEGETQYF
TGTGCCAGCAGCCCAAACCGACTAGAGGGAGAGACCCAGTACTTC
>TRBJ2-2|TRBV5-1|many|-
CASHIGDHRTVINTGELFF
TGCGCCAGCCACATCGGGGATCACCGGACAGTCATAAACACCGGGGAGCTGTTTTTT
>TRBJ2-5|TRBV20-1|few|TRBD2
CSARDPAREGETQYF
TGCAGTGCTAGAGATCCGGCTAGGGAGGGTGAGACCCAGTACTTC
>TRBJ1-3|TRBV6-6|-|-
CASRPAGPGNTIYF
TGTGCCAGCAGACCCGCAGGGCCTGGAAACACCATATATTTT
>TRBJ2-7|TRBV5-1|-|TRBD1
CASSRGQGVSEQYF
TGCGCCAGCAGCAGGGGACAGGGCGTTTCCGAGCAGTACTTC
>TRBJ2-3|TRBV7-2|few|-
CASTLGRWARTQYF
TGTGCCAGCACCCTCGGGCGGTGGGCGCGAACGCAGTATTTT
>TRBJ1-3|TRBV4-1|-|-
CASSQDPWGRNTIYF
TGCGCCAGCAGCCAAGATCCGTGGGGGAGAAACACCATATATTTT
>TRBJ2-7|TRBV7-9|many|-
CASSPWADYEQYF
TGTGCCAGCAGCCCGTGGGCCGACTACGAGCAGTACTTC
>TRBJ2-3|TRBV10-3|few|TRBD1
CAISEGTGGADTQYF
TGTGCCATCAGTGAAGGGACAGGGGGGGCAGATACGCAGTATTTT
>TRBJ2-5|TRBV25-1|many|-
CASSEKTMQETQYF
TGTGCCAGCAGTGAAAAAACAATGCAAGAGACCCAGTACTTC